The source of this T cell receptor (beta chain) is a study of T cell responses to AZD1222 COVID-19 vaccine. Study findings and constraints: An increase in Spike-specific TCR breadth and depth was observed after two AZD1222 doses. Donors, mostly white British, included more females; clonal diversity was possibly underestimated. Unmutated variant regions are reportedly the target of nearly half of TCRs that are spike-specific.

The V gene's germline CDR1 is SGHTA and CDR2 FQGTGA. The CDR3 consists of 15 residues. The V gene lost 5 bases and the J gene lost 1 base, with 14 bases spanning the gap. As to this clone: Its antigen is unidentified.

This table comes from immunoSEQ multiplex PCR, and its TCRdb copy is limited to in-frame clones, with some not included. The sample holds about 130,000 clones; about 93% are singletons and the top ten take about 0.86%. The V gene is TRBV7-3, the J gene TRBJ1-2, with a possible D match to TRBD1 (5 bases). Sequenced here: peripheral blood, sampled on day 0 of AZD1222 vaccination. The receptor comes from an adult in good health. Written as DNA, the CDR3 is TGTGCCAGCAGCCCCACAGGAGCTAATAACTATGGCTACACCTTC. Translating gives CASSPTGANNYGYTF. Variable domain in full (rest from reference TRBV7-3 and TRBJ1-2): GAGVSQTPSNKVTEKGKYVELRCDPISGHTALYWYRQSLGQGPEFLIYFQGTGAADDSGLPNDRFFAVRPEGSVSTLKIQRTERGDSAVYLCASSPTGANNYGYTFGSGTRLTVV.